This T cell receptor beta chain was recorded in a study of T cell changes during pregnancy in multiple sclerosis. In germline, CDR1 is MDHEN, CDR2 SYDVKM. There are 12 residues in the CDR3. Trimming took 10 bases from V and 4 from J; bases not matched to a gene: 5. The repertoire was sequenced with immunoSEQ multiplex PCR; TCRdb's copy has only in-frame clones and lacks some. The table includes approximately 84,000 clones, approximately 93% detected once. V usage is TRBV28 and J usage is TRBJ1-1, with 8 bases that match TRBD1. The clonotype originates from a female donor in good health, enrolled as a control in a pregnancy study. The material sequenced was peripheral blood, taken in the second trimester of pregnancy. The CDR3 reads CATKTGGTEAFF. The CDR3 DNA sequence: TGTGCCACCAAAACAGGGGGCACTGAAGCTTTCTTT.